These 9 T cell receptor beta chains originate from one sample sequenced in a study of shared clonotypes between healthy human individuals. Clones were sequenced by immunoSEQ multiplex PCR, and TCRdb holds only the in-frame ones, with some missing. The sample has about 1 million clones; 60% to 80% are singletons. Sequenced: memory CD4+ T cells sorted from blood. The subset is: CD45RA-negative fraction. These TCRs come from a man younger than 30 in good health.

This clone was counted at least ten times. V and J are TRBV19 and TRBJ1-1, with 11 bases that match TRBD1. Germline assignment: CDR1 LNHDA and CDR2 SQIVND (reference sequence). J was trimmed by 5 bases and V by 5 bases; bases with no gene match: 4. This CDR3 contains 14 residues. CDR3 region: CASSGQGARTEAFF. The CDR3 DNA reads TGTGCCAGTAGTGGACAGGGGGCGCGGACTGAAGCTTTCTTT. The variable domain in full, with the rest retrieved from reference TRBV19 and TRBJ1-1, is DGGITQSPKYLFRKEGQNVTLSCEQNLNHDAMYWYRQDPGQGLRLIYYSQIVNDFQKGDIAEGYSVSREKKESFPLTVTSAQKNPTAFYLCASSGQGARTEAFFGQGTRLTVV.

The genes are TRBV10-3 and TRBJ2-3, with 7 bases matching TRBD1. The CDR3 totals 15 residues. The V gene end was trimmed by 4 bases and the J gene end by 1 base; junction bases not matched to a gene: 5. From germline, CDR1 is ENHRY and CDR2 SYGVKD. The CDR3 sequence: CAISARTGGTDTQYF. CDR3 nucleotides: TGTGCCATCAGTGCGAGAACAGGGGGCACAGATACGCAGTATTTT.

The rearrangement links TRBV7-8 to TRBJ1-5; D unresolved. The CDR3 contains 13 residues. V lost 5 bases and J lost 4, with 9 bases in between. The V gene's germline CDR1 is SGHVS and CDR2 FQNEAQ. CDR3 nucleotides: TGTGCCAGCAGCGCGGTCGAAAATCAGCCCCAGCATTTT. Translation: CASSAVENQPQHF.

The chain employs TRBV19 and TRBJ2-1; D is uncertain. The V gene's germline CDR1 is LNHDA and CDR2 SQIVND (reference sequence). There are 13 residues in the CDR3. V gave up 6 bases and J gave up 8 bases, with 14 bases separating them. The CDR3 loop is CASRPTLYDEQFF. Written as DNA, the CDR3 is TGTGCCAGTAGACCCACCCTTTACGATGAGCAGTTCTTC.

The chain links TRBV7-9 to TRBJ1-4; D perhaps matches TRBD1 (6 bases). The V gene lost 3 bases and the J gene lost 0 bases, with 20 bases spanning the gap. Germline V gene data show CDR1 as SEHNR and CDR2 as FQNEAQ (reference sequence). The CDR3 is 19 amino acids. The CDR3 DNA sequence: TGTGCCAGCAGCTTTTCCTCGCTAGGGGGGGGCACAACTAATGAAAAACTGTTTTTT. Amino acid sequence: CASSFSSLGGGTTNEKLFF.

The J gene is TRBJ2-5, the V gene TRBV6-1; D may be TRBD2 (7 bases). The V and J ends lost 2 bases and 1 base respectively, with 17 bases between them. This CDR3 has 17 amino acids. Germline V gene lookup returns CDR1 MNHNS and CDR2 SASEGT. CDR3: CASSEIRGAARQETQYF. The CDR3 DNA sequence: TGTGCCAGCAGTGAAATCCGGGGGGCTGCCCGCCAAGAGACCCAGTACTTC.

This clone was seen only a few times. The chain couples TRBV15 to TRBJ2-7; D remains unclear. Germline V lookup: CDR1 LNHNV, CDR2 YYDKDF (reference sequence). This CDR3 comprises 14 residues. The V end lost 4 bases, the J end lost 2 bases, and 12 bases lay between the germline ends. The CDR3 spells CATSTRAAPYEQYF. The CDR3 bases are TGTGCCACCAGCACCCGGGCCGCTCCCTACGAGCAGTACTTC.

In nucleotides, the CDR3 is TGCGCCAGCAGCGGGGGACCGACCGGGGGATATTCTGAAGCTTTCTTT. Encoded protein: CASSGGPTGGYSEAFF. The chain links TRBV5-1 to TRBJ1-1, with a tentative D call TRBD1 (5 bases). CDR1 and CDR2 from the germline V gene are SGHRS and YFSETQ. The CDR3 is 16 amino acids. V was clipped by 4 bases and J by 6 bases, with 22 bases between them.

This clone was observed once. CDR3 DNA: TGCGCCAGCACCTCGACAGGGCAAGAGACCCAGTACTTC. The encoded protein is CASTSTGQETQYF. This chain connects TRBV5-1 to TRBJ2-5; 7 bases align to TRBD1. Trimming cost V 6 bases and J 2 bases; bases outside gene matches: 4. This CDR3 has 13 residues. Germline-derived CDR1 and CDR2 are SGHRS and YFSETQ.